This T cell receptor (beta chain) was identified during a study of T-cell memory formation after mild COVID-19. The CDR3 consists of 13 residues. Trimming stripped 7 bases from V and 2 bases from J, with 7 bases between. Each CDR3 protein gets one entry after TCRdb re-called the 5' RACE reads with MiXCR. There are under 300,000 distinct CDR3 sequences in the sample; over 15% occur only once, and approximately 3.5% lies in the top ten. The rearrangement uses TRBV5-3 and TRBJ1-6, with D uncertain. TRBV5-3 is designated an ORF whose function remains uncertain. Input material: PBMCs or a T cell subset sorted from them (not recorded which). The TCR sequence derives from a man aged 18 to 29 who had mild COVID-19 (a few samples of this study predate the infection). Cell type and time point are not known. The CDR3 coding sequence is TGTGCCAGATGGAGGCCCTATAATTCACCCCTCCACTTT. This sequence encodes CARWRPYNSPLHF.